The clone carrying this T cell receptor (beta chain) was counted many times. What it binds is not known. V gave up 5 bases and J gave up 1 base, with 11 bases separating them. CDR3 length equals 15 residues. In germline, CDR1 is SEHNR, CDR2 FQNEAQ (reference sequence). These data are taken from a study of CD8 T cells in ankylosing spondylitis. TCRdb independently ran MiXCR on the 5' RACE reads; one entry per CDR3 protein. The sample records around 490,000 distinct CDR3 sequences, 5.3% being singletons. Notes on the study in general: Ankylosing spondylitis blood seemed to carry a telltale TCR beta motif made of several highly homologous variants.

The TCR comes from a male donor with ankylosing spondylitis. The V gene is TRBV7-9, the J gene TRBJ1-4; the D is unclear. The specimen sequenced was blood, either unsorted or a sorted T cell fraction (not recorded which). CDR3 in amino acids: CASSPDGKTNEKLFF. DNA for the CDR3: TGTGCCAGCAGCCCCGATGGAAAAACTAATGAAAAACTGTTTTTT. Full variable domain (outside the CDR3, taken from reference TRBV7-9 and TRBJ1-4): DTGVSQNPRHKITKRGQNVTFRCDPISEHNRLYWYRQTLGQGPEFLTYFQNEAQLEKSRLLSDRFSAERPKGSFSTLEIQRTEQGDSAMYLCASSPDGKTNEKLFFGSGTQLSVL.